The 32 T cell receptor beta chains below were found in one sample sequenced in a study of siplizumab effects on memory and regulatory T cells. Sequencing was performed with immunoSEQ multiplex PCR; in TCRdb, only in-frame clones are kept and a portion is missing. The sample shows some 100,000 clones, 90% to 95% of them seen only once. The specimen was CD8+ T cells sorted from blood. These receptors were collected from a human donor in good health.

The rearrangement links TRBV11-2 to TRBJ1-6; a possible D gene is TRBD1 (5 bases). V dropped 5 bases and J dropped 13 bases, with 24 bases sitting between them. The CDR3 loop spans 16 amino acids. The germline gives CDR1 SGHAT, CDR2 FQNNGV. The CDR3 region is CASSGSPGTGQWPLHF. The CDR3 nucleotides are TGTGCCAGCAGCGGAAGCCCCGGAACCGGACAATGGCCCCTCCACTTT.

This rearrangement joins TRBV6-4 to TRBJ2-6, with D perhaps matching TRBD1 (5 bases). Germline V gives CDR1 MRHNA, CDR2 SNTAGT. Trimming pared 5 bases from V and 0 bases from J, leaving 8 bases between. This CDR3 comprises 15 residues. The CDR3 nucleotides read TGTGCCAGCAGTTCAGACAGCTCTGGGGCCAACGTCCTGACTTTC. Amino acids: CASSSDSSGANVLTF.

This clone was counted a few times. The chain employs TRBV27 and TRBJ1-1; possible D gene TRBD1, 6 bases. The CDR3 totals 15 residues. Germline CDR1 reads MNHEY; CDR2 reads SMNVEV (reference sequence). V was trimmed by 1 base and J by 0 bases, leaving 9 bases between them. CDR3 DNA: TGTGCCAGCAGTTTATTGGGGGACATGAACACTGAAGCTTTCTTT. It specifies CASSLLGDMNTEAFF.

V and J are TRBV19 and TRBJ2-3; D call uncertain. The V gene lost 7 bases and the J gene lost 4 bases, with 12 bases spanning the gap. This CDR3 spans 13 amino acids. Germline V lookup: CDR1 LNHDA, CDR2 SQIVND (reference sequence). The CDR3 spells CASNNGGADTQYF. In DNA form, the CDR3 reads TGTGCCAGTAATAATGGTGGAGCAGATACGCAGTATTTT.

This clone was observed a single time. This sequence joins TRBV4-1 and TRBJ2-2; D unresolved. CDR1 and CDR2 from the germline V gene are MGHRA and YSYEKL. This CDR3 region has 13 residues. V lost 3 bases, J lost 7 bases, and 9 bases lay in between. Written as DNA, the CDR3 is TGCGCCAGCAGCCAGACATTTGGCGGGGAGCTGTTTTTT. Its translation: CASSQTFGGELFF.

The chain has TRBV4-1 and TRBJ1-5; D uncertain. The V and J ends lost 6 bases and 6 bases respectively, with 12 bases between them. Germline lookup yields CDR1 MGHRA and CDR2 YSYEKL. This CDR3 is 13 amino acids long. The CDR3 region is CASSVGLGQPQHF. CDR3 nucleotides: TGCGCCAGCAGTGTAGGGTTGGGTCAGCCCCAGCATTTT.

The gene calls are TRBV27 and TRBJ1-4; D may be TRBD1 (5 bases). This CDR3 region has 14 residues. Looked up from germline, CDR1 is MNHEY and CDR2 is SMNVEV (reference sequence). V gave up 3 bases and J gave up 8 bases, with 13 bases separating them. The CDR3 DNA reads as TGTGCCAGCAGTTTTAGTCAGGGAGGGGAAAAACTGTTTTTT. This translates into CASSFSQGGEKLFF.

This clone was recorded only once. This chain links TRBV4-1 with TRBJ1-1, with unresolved D. Germline V gene sequence: CDR1 MGHRA, CDR2 YSYEKL. The ends were cut back, 2 bases at V and 1 base at J, with 11 bases in the middle. This CDR3 spans 15 amino acids. In nucleotides, the CDR3 is TGCGCCAGCAGCCAAATCTTGTTGGGGAACACTGAAGCTTTCTTT. This codes for CASSQILLGNTEAFF.

The rearrangement joins TRBV9 to TRBJ1-1, with a weak D call TRBD1 (5 bases). V gave up 0 bases and J gave up 1 base, with 7 bases separating them. CDR1 is SGDLS, CDR2 YYNGEE, per germline. CDR3 length: 14 residues. CDR3 amino acids: CASSVGQGNTEAFF. The CDR3 nucleotides are TGTGCCAGCAGCGTAGGGCAGGGGAACACTGAAGCTTTCTTT.

The CDR3 reads CASTSGTGGDGYTF. CDR3 bases: TGTGCCAGCACCAGTGGGACAGGGGGCGATGGCTACACCTTC. The chain combines TRBV6-5 with TRBJ1-2, with 12 bases that match TRBD1. This CDR3 is 14 amino acids long. V gave up 7 bases and J gave up 6 bases; unmatched junction bases: 6. Germline CDR1 is MNHEY and CDR2 is SVGAGI.

This chain links TRBV4-2 with TRBJ1-1, with no clear D. V lost 3 bases and J 0 bases, leaving 11 bases between the germline ends. Germline values: CDR1 LGHNA, CDR2 YNFKEQ. This CDR3 comprises 15 residues. In DNA form, the CDR3 reads TGTGCCAGCAGCCAGGGTTCGCAGTTGAACACTGAAGCTTTCTTT. Encoded protein: CASSQGSQLNTEAFF.

The V and J genes are TRBV7-6 and TRBJ2-3; 11 bases fit TRBD2. The CDR3 totals 16 residues. CDR1 is SGHVS, CDR2 FNYEAQ, per germline. Germline trimming cut 0 bases from V and 4 bases from J; bases unmatched to any gene: 3. This CDR3 is CASSLAALAGADTQYF. The CDR3 DNA sequence: TGTGCCAGCAGCTTAGCGGCACTAGCGGGAGCAGATACGCAGTATTTT.

Here the CDR3 reads CASSQERLAVYNEQFF. CDR3 DNA sequence: TGCGCCAGCAGCCAAGAGAGACTAGCGGTTTACAATGAGCAGTTCTTC. The rearrangement links TRBV4-1 to TRBJ2-1; TRBD2 aligns across 9 bases. From germline, CDR1 is MGHRA and CDR2 YSYEKL. The V segment lost 0 bases and the J segment 4 bases; nucleotides outside the gene matches: 4. The CDR3 is made up of 16 amino acids.

This rearrangement joins TRBV4-3 to TRBJ2-1, with D unresolved. Germline assignment: CDR1 LGHNA and CDR2 YSLEER. Trimming cost V 0 bases and J 2 bases, with 8 bases left between them. This CDR3 comprises 15 residues. In nucleotides, the CDR3 is TGCGCCAGCAGCCAAGATTCGGCTACCTACAATGAGCAGTTCTTC. This translates into CASSQDSATYNEQFF.

The gene calls are TRBV5-1 and TRBJ1-6; the match to TRBD1 covers 9 bases. The CDR3 is 15 amino acids. The junction had 4 bases not matched to a gene; V was cut back by 2 bases and J by 7 bases. In germline, CDR1 is SGHRS, CDR2 YFSETQ. The CDR3 DNA reads TGCGCCAGCAGCTTCTTACAGGGGGCGAATTCACCCCTCCACTTT. Translated: CASSFLQGANSPLHF.

V gene TRBV21-1 combines with J gene TRBJ2-7; the D call TRBD2 from the table was never checked on the DNA. TRBV21-1 is described as a pseudogene. The CDR3 consists of 16 residues. The CDR3: CASSKPSGGSSYEQYF. DNA of the CDR3: TGTGCCAGCAGCAAACCGTCAGGCGGGTCCTCCTACGAGCAGTACTTC.

The J gene is TRBJ2-2, the V gene TRBV2; D is unclear. Trimming left V 3 bases short and J 0 bases short, with 8 bases between. Per germline, CDR1 SNHLY and CDR2 FYNNEI. CDR3 length: 15 residues. The CDR3 sequence: CASSDLQANTGELFF. The CDR3 bases are TGTGCCAGCAGTGACTTACAAGCGAACACCGGGGAGCTGTTTTTT.

This chain joins TRBV7-9 and TRBJ1-4; TRBD1 might be the D (5 bases). Germline-derived CDR1 and CDR2 are SEHNR and FQNEAQ (reference sequence). V gave up 0 bases and J gave up 8 bases, with 13 bases separating them. The CDR3 has 15 amino acids. The CDR3 sequence: CASSLAVRGREKLFF. The CDR3 DNA follows: TGTGCCAGCAGCTTAGCGGTGAGGGGTAGAGAAAAACTGTTTTTT.

V is TRBV19 and J is TRBJ2-1; D may match TRBD1 or TRBD2 (5 bases each). Germline CDR1 LNHDA, CDR2 SQIVND (reference sequence). The CDR3 is 13 residues long. V was cut by 4 bases and J by 2 bases, with 6 bases left in between. CDR3 region: CASSTGPYNEQFF. CDR3 in DNA: TGTGCCAGTAGTACGGGACCCTACAATGAGCAGTTCTTC.

This sequence joins TRBV5-6 and TRBJ2-7; TRBD2 agrees at 7 bases. This CDR3 contains 14 residues. V was clipped by 3 bases and J by 2 bases; unmatched bases: 5. Germline CDR1 and CDR2: SGHDT and YYEEEE. The CDR3 protein is CASSSGLGAYEQYF. CDR3 coding DNA: TGTGCCAGCAGCTCCGGACTAGGAGCCTACGAGCAGTACTTC. The variable domain in full, with the rest retrieved from reference TRBV5-6 and TRBJ2-7, is DAGVTQSPTHLIKTRGQQVTLRCSPKSGHDTVSWYQQALGQGPQFIFQYYEEEERQRGNFPDRFSGHQFPNYSSELNVNALLLGDSALYLCASSSGLGAYEQYFGPGTRLTVT.

This sequence joins TRBV19 and TRBJ2-7, with D perhaps TRBD2 (6 bases). Per the germline V gene, CDR1 is LNHDA and CDR2 is SQIVND (reference sequence). V was pared by 1 base and J by 0 bases, with 13 bases between. CDR3 length: 16 residues. DNA for the CDR3: TGTGCCAGTAGTATAGGTCTGGCGGGGCCCTCCTACGAGCAGTACTTC. This gives the protein CASSIGLAGPSYEQYF. Full variable domain (outside the CDR3, taken from reference TRBV19 and TRBJ2-7): DGGITQSPKYLFRKEGQNVTLSCEQNLNHDAMYWYRQDPGQGLRLIYYSQIVNDFQKGDIAEGYSVSREKKESFPLTVTSAQKNPTAFYLCASSIGLAGPSYEQYFGPGTRLTVT.

As DNA, the CDR3 is TGCGCCAGCAGCCCCGCCACGGGGTCCTACGAGCAGTACTTC. Translated, it gives CASSPATGSYEQYF. The chain recombines TRBV4-1 with TRBJ2-7; tentatively, D is TRBD2 (5 bases). The CDR3 sequence is 14 residues long. Trimming left V 4 bases short and J 1 base short, with 11 bases between. Germline assignment: CDR1 MGHRA and CDR2 YSYEKL.

The chain has TRBV11-2 and TRBJ2-7; D call uncertain. Trimming shortened V by 2 bases and J by 1 base, and 9 bases separated the two germline ends. This CDR3 is built from 14 residues. Germline CDR1 reads SGHAT; CDR2 reads FQNNGV. CDR3 protein: CASSLHGRSYEQYF. CDR3 coding DNA: TGTGCCAGCAGCTTACACGGCAGATCCTACGAGCAGTACTTC.

The chain links TRBV9 to TRBJ1-2; weak D call: TRBD1 (5 bases). Germline V gives CDR1 SGDLS, CDR2 YYNGEE. Trimming shortened V by 4 bases and J by 3 bases, and 13 bases separated the two germline ends. This CDR3 comprises 14 residues. In DNA, the CDR3 is TGTGCCAGCAGCTCCTCGGGGCAGCACTATGGCTACACCTTC. It specifies CASSSSGQHYGYTF.

The genes are TRBV5-6 and TRBJ2-5; 11 bases agree with TRBD2. Germline V gene data show CDR1 as SGHDT and CDR2 as YYEEEE. This CDR3 region has 15 residues. The J segment lost 2 bases and the V segment lost 2 bases, leaving 2 bases of the junction unmatched. The CDR3 sequence is CASSFASGGQETQYF. In nucleotides, the CDR3 is TGTGCCAGCAGCTTTGCTAGCGGGGGGCAAGAGACCCAGTACTTC.

The J gene is TRBJ1-1, the V gene TRBV19, with TRBD1 identical over 10 bases. The germline CDR1 and CDR2 sequences are LNHDA and SQIVND (reference sequence). CDR3 length: 17 residues. Losses at the gene ends were 6 bases for V and 1 base for J; bases not matched to a gene: 11. CDR3 sequence (DNA): TGTGCCAGTAGCGTTCACCGGGACAGGGGATGGAACACTGAAGCTTTCTTT. Encoded protein: CASSVHRDRGWNTEAFF.

The chain uses TRBV4-1 and TRBJ2-1; D unresolved. V dropped 1 base and J dropped 8 bases, with 9 bases sitting between them. The CDR3 covers 13 residues. Germline CDR1 reads MGHRA; CDR2 reads YSYEKL. The CDR3 region has the DNA TGCGCCAGCAGCCAAGCCGCTGGGGATGAGCAGTTCTTC. It is translated as CASSQAAGDEQFF.

The CDR3 nucleotides are TGCGCCAGCAGCCTGATCCAAACAGGGGCGTACGAGCAGTACTTC. Amino acid sequence: CASSLIQTGAYEQYF. The chain links TRBV4-1 to TRBJ2-7, with 7 bases identical to TRBD1. V trimming: 4 bases; J trimming: 4 bases; junction bases outside the gene matches: 10. Germline values: CDR1 MGHRA, CDR2 YSYEKL. There are 15 residues in the CDR3.

This clone was counted a single time. The CDR3 region has the DNA TGTGCCAGCAGTTTCCCGGACCCCACAGATACGCAGTATTTT. It translates to CASSFPDPTDTQYF. The chain employs TRBV2 and TRBJ2-3; D uncertain. The CDR3 spans 14 residues. Germline values: CDR1 SNHLY, CDR2 FYNNEI. Trimming left V 5 bases short and J 2 bases short, with 11 bases between.

The J gene is TRBJ2-6, the V gene TRBV5-1, with unresolved D. The V and J ends lost 0 bases and 1 base respectively, with 11 bases between them. The CDR3 extends over 17 amino acids. The germline V gene has CDR1 SGHRS and CDR2 YFSETQ. CDR3 in amino acids: CASSLAVGSSGANVLTF. The CDR3 DNA sequence: TGCGCCAGCAGCTTGGCCGTTGGTTCTTCTGGGGCCAACGTCCTGACTTTC. Together with reference TRBV5-1 and TRBJ2-6, the CDR3 gives the full variable domain: KAGVTQTPRYLIKTRGQQVTLSCSPISGHRSVSWYQQTPGQGLQFLFEYFSETQRNKGNFPGRFSGRQFSNSRSEMNVSTLELGDSALYLCASSLAVGSSGANVLTFGAGSRLTVL.

The chain couples TRBV29-1 to TRBJ2-1, with D possibly matching TRBD2 (6 bases). The CDR3 contains 15 residues. Germline-derived CDR1 and CDR2 are SQVTM and ANQGSEA. Trimming removed 1 base at V and 0 bases at J, with 10 bases between. This CDR3 reads CSVEGVGGSYNEQFF. CDR3 DNA: TGCAGCGTTGAAGGGGTGGGGGGCTCCTACAATGAGCAGTTCTTC.

The chain links TRBV18 to TRBJ2-3; the match to TRBD1 covers 7 bases. Germline CDR1 reads KGHSH; CDR2 reads LQKENI. The CDR3 spans 16 residues. Trimming at V came to 1 base and at J to 1 base, leaving 5 bases not matched to a gene. The CDR3 DNA reads as TGTGCCAGCTCACCACAGGGGGCGCTGGGCACAGATACGCAGTATTTT. Residues: CASSPQGALGTDTQYF.